The clone carrying this T cell receptor beta chain was seen only a few times. Its antigen is not identified. It was 5'RACE with constant-segment primers that produced the TCR alpha and TCR beta cDNA libraries, which carried sample barcodes and UMIs. Via MiXCR, TCRdb re-called the 5' RACE reads, giving one row per CDR3 protein. The repertoire holds fewer than 700,000 distinct CDR3 sequences, roughly 18% seen once, with around 13% in the top ten. The sample comes from a study of T-cell memory formation after mild COVID-19. General study findings and limits: Day 15 to 85 contracting clones showed balanced CD4/CD8; later expanders leaned CD4+. Contracting CD8+ clones were enriched in EMRA, CD4+ mainly in CM and EM.

The V gene's germline CDR1 is SGDLS and CDR2 YYNGEE. This CDR3 contains 14 residues. V lost 3 bases to trimming and J lost 2 bases, with 12 bases between them. The clonotype originates from an adult woman who had mild COVID-19 (a few samples of this study predate the infection). Cell type and time point are not known. The chain employs TRBV9 and TRBJ2-7, with D possibly TRBD2 on 7 matching bases. Sequenced: PBMCs or a T cell subset sorted from them (not recorded which). The CDR3 reads CASSAWEGAYEQYF. DNA of the CDR3: TGTGCCAGCAGCGCGTGGGAGGGGGCCTACGAGCAGTACTTC.